The 13 T cell receptor beta chains below were found in one sample sequenced in a study of cytomegalovirus exposure and HLA in healthy donors. 60 Vbeta and 13 Jbeta primers were used in PCR. Only in-frame clones appear in the TCRdb table, and some are missing; sequencing was by immunoSEQ multiplex PCR. The repertoire consists of fewer than 200,000 clones, with around 83% occurring once and the leading ten covering 1.6%. Sequenced input: PBMCs. These receptors all stem from a man aged 50 to 60 in good health and CMV-seronegative.

The chain carries TRBV10-1 and TRBJ2-5; tentative D call: TRBD1 (6 bases). CDR1 WNHNN and CDR2 SYGVQD come from the germline V gene (reference sequence). The CDR3 length is 10 residues. V was trimmed by 4 bases and J by 12 bases, leaving 9 bases between them. CDR3 sequence: CASSGPGEYF. CDR3 DNA sequence: TGCGCCAGCAGTGGGCCAGGGGAGTACTTC.

This chain links TRBV28 with TRBJ2-7; 11 bases are shared with TRBD2. The V gene end was trimmed by 9 bases and the J gene end by 7 bases; junction bases not matched to a gene: 14. This CDR3 contains 15 residues. Germline loops: CDR1 MDHEN, CDR2 SYDVKM. The CDR3 loop is CASETSSGRAMEQYF. CDR3 coding DNA: TGTGCCAGTGAGACTAGTAGCGGGAGGGCGATGGAGCAGTACTTC. The full variable domain, with the rest looked up from reference TRBV28 and TRBJ2-7, is DVKVTQSSRYLVKRTGEKVFLECVQDMDHENMFWYRQDPGLGLRLIYFSYDVKMKEKGDIPEGYSVSREKKERFSLILESASTNQTSMYLCASETSSGRAMEQYFGPGTRLTVT.

This clone was counted a few times. This chain uses TRBV10-3 with TRBJ1-5; unclear D gene. Germline loops: CDR1 ENHRY, CDR2 SYGVKD. This CDR3 spans 14 amino acids. The ends were cut back, 2 bases at V and 2 bases at J, with 7 bases in the middle. CDR3 loop: CAISETEGNQPQHF. The CDR3 coding sequence is TGTGCCATCAGTGAGACCGAGGGCAATCAGCCCCAGCATTTT.

The V call is TRBV7-2, the J call TRBJ1-1, with TRBD1 matching over 7 bases. Trimming cost V 5 bases and J 4 bases; bases outside gene matches: 7. This CDR3 spans 14 amino acids. Germline V gene lookup returns CDR1 SGHTA and CDR2 FQGNSA. CDR3 in DNA: TGTGCCAGCAGCATCGACAGGGTCGCCACTGAAGCTTTCTTT. This sequence encodes CASSIDRVATEAFF.

V and J are TRBV7-2 and TRBJ1-6; maybe TRBD1 (6 bases). The CDR3 extends over 17 amino acids. The V gene's germline CDR1 is SGHTA and CDR2 FQGNSA. Deletions cut 1 base from V and 6 bases from J, with 16 bases between. The CDR3 protein is CASSLVVSDRSNSPLHF. The CDR3 nucleotides read TGTGCCAGCAGCTTAGTGGTTTCGGACAGATCTAATTCACCCCTCCACTTT.

The V call is TRBV18, the J call TRBJ2-3; 8 bases are a match to TRBD2. The CDR3 extends over 16 amino acids. Trimming at V came to 1 base and at J to 5 bases, leaving 8 bases not matched to a gene. Germline values: CDR1 KGHSH, CDR2 LQKENI. This chain's CDR3 is CASSPQSAGAGDTQYF. For the CDR3, the DNA is TGTGCCAGCTCACCACAGTCAGCGGGGGCAGGAGATACGCAGTATTTT.

The rearrangement joins TRBV19 to TRBJ2-3; TRBD2 might be the D (6 bases). The germline V and J ends were trimmed by 8 bases and 1 base, with 16 bases remaining between them. CDR3 length: 15 amino acids. Looked up from germline, CDR1 is LNHDA and CDR2 is SQIVND (reference sequence). DNA of the CDR3: TGTGCCAGTGCGACTAGACCCCGGGGCACAGATACGCAGTATTTT. It translates to CASATRPRGTDTQYF. The variable domain in full, completed from reference TRBV19 and TRBJ2-3, reads DGGITQSPKYLFRKEGQNVTLSCEQNLNHDAMYWYRQDPGQGLRLIYYSQIVNDFQKGDIAEGYSVSREKKESFPLTVTSAQKNPTAFYLCASATRPRGTDTQYFGPGTRLTVL.

The V gene is TRBV28, the J gene TRBJ2-2; D might be TRBD2 (5 bases). This CDR3 is 15 amino acids long. V lost 4 bases and J lost 2, with 11 bases in between. The germline CDR1 and CDR2 sequences are MDHEN and SYDVKM. CDR3 coding DNA: TGTGCCAGCAGTTCTCCGGGATTCAACACCGGGGAGCTGTTTTTT. Translated: CASSSPGFNTGELFF.

The chain carries TRBV28 and TRBJ2-7; possible D gene TRBD2, 5 bases. Deletions cut 0 bases from V and 2 bases from J, with 11 bases between. CDR3 size: 15 residues. Germline loops: CDR1 MDHEN, CDR2 SYDVKM. CDR3 nucleotides: TGTGCCAGCAGTTTATGGGTGGGAGCAACCTACGAGCAGTACTTC. Translated, it gives CASSLWVGATYEQYF.

The chain couples TRBV2 to TRBJ1-4, with D perhaps matching TRBD1 (6 bases). The length of the CDR3 is 15 residues. V was pared by 6 bases and J by 10 bases, with 21 bases between. Germline V gene sequence: CDR1 SNHLY, CDR2 FYNNEI. CDR3 DNA: TGTGCCAGCAGCGAGCTGGAAGGGGGAGAAGGAAAACTGTTTTTT. Amino acid sequence: CASSELEGGEGKLFF. Drawing the rest from reference TRBV2 and TRBJ1-4, the complete variable domain is EPEVTQTPSHQVTQMGQEVILRCVPISNHLYFYWYRQILGQKVEFLVSFYNNEISEKSEIFDDQFSVERPDGSNFTLKIRSTKLEDSAMYFCASSELEGGEGKLFFGSGTQLSVL.

The V gene is TRBV6-1, the J gene TRBJ2-2, with TRBD1 matching over 8 bases. The CDR3 contains 15 residues. The junction had 9 bases not matched to a gene; V was cut back by 8 bases and J by 4 bases. The germline gives CDR1 MNHNS, CDR2 SASEGT. The CDR3: CASGYNRGSTGELFF. In DNA form, the CDR3 reads TGTGCCAGCGGATACAACAGGGGGTCCACCGGGGAGCTGTTTTTT.

This chain links TRBV7-9 with TRBJ1-5; 10 nucleotides agree with TRBD1. The CDR3 length is 14 residues. The V gene end was trimmed by 4 bases and the J gene end by 5 bases; junction bases not matched to a gene: 2. Germline V gene sequence: CDR1 SEHNR, CDR2 FQNEAQ (reference sequence). CDR3: CASSSDRGHQPQHF. The CDR3, as DNA: TGTGCCAGCAGCTCCGACAGGGGGCATCAGCCCCAGCATTTT.

The chain links TRBV9 to TRBJ2-2; 10 bases map to TRBD2. V lost 2 bases to trimming and J lost 2 bases; unmatched junction nucleotides: 6. The CDR3 is 17 amino acids. CDR1 and CDR2 from the germline V gene are SGDLS and YYNGEE. CDR3 region: CASSVDSGGANTGELFF. The CDR3 bases are TGTGCCAGCAGCGTCGACAGCGGGGGGGCCAACACCGGGGAGCTGTTTTTT. The variable domain in full, completed from reference TRBV9 and TRBJ2-2, reads DSGVTQTPKHLITATGQRVTLRCSPRSGDLSVYWYQQSLDQGLQFLIQYYNGEERAKGNILERFSAQQFPDLHSELNLSSLELGDSALYFCASSVDSGGANTGELFFGEGSRLTVL.